The entry below gives a single T cell receptor beta chain sequence along with its context. This clone was seen just once. The specificity of this receptor is unknown. No base qualities exist here, and no much larger clone lies one base off it. The time point tag for this specimen amounts to: around 2 years on ibrutinib. For TCR beta library preparation, roughly 2 micrograms of genomic DNA were extracted from the cryopreserved PBMCs. Longitudinal blood samples from CLL patients on ibrutinib monotherapy were analyzed using high-throughput TCR beta sequencing. The patients took part in an open-label, single-center phase 2 trial of ibrutinib monotherapy. The germline ends are 10 bases apart after V is trimmed by 7 bases and J by 4 bases. In the germline V gene, CDR1 corresponds to SQVTM and CDR2 to ANQGSEA. Including the terminal cysteine and phenylalanine, the CDR3 comprises 11 residues. The DNA shown is the 33-base CDR3, in frame from base 1.

This sample is drawn from a study of cytotoxic CD8 clonotypes in ibrutinib-treated CLL (dated by TCRdb to the early 2020s). In terms of the full investigation: In this cohort, approximately 15 patients were treatment-naive and under 13 were relapsed/refractory, while 17 to 18 had unmutated IGHV. Every remission and progressive disease sample was obtained while ibrutinib was still being received by the patients. An average of roughly 250,000 productive templates and about 100,000 productive rearrangements was obtained per sample. Longitudinal samples were available for about 30% of the 86 trial participants. Responses were partial in about 25 patients and complete in 2; after median about 70 months follow-up, about 14 stayed in remission and about twelve progressed. Cryopreserved peripheral blood mononuclear cells were obtained prior to treatment, at the time of response, and at either disease progression or sustained remission. Response samples were taken after a median of approximately a year on treatment, ranging from about 6 to 36 months. What the research found in general, with its limitations: Public clonotypes were rare and either shrank or stayed stable during treatment, and the rise in clonality at ibrutinib response reflected expansion of private clonotypes. An increase in clonality was observed at ibrutinib response, with clonality remaining stable during sustained remission and falling back toward baseline at progression. Sustained-remission and progressing patients did not have matched sampling times, and lymph node repertoires were not examined. Baseline clonality was found to be higher than that of age-matched healthy donors and was strongly correlated with circulating CD8+ T-cell counts.

Each clonotype received, on average, around 10x coverage in deep resolution sequencing performed on a MiSeq, where the target depth lay between 1 in 1 million and 1 in 200,000 T cells. The immunoSEQ hsTCRB Kit was used to generate the TCR beta libraries. On the authors' methods: ImmunoSEQ Data Assistant and ImmunoSEQ Analyzer were used for data analysis, and V, D and J genes were assigned according to IMGT definitions. Clonality was computed as one minus normalized Shannon entropy of productive rearrangement frequencies, ranging from 0 to 1. Only overrepresented clonotypes making up at least 0.05% of each patient's repertoire were included in the public clonotype analysis. Roughly 13 age-matched healthy donor repertoires from immuneACCESS were used as controls for clonality. Held by TCRdb, this immuneACCESS table contains in-frame sequences only and omits some clones. Under half of the omission traces to an unresolved V gene where checked; the cause of the rest is unknown. For V, J and clone size, that table is used; D and trimming come from the DNA. The sample profile shows about 120,000 clones; roughly 57% of them were found once. Jointly, the top ten make up about 39% of the sample.

The rearranged chain carries TRBV29-1 and TRBJ1-2, with the D gene not clear enough to name. This specimen consisted of PBMCs, obtained after 24 months of ibrutinib treatment. The receptor's source is a human donor with chronic lymphocytic leukemia. CDR3 protein: CSARRSYGYTF. Here is the DNA: TGCAGCGCCAGGCGTTCCTATGGCTACACCTTC.